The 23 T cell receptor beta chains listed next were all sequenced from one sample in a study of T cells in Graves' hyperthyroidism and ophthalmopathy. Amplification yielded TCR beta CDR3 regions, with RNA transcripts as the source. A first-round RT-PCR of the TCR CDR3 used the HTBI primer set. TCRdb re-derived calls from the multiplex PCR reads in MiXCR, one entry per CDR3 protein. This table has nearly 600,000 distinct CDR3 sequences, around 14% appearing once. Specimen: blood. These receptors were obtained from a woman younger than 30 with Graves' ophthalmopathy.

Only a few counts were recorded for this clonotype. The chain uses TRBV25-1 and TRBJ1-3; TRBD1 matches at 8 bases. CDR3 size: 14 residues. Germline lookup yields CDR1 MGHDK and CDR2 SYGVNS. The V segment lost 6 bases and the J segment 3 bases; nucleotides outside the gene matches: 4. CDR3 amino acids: CASRAGTGGNTIYF. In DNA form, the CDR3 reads TGTGCCAGCAGAGCCGGGACAGGTGGAAACACCATATATTTT.

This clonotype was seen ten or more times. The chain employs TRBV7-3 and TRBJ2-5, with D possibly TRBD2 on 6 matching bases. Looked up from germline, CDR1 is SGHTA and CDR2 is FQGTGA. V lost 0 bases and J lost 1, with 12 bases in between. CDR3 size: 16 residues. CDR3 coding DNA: TGTGCCAGCAGCTTAACCCCGGCGGGACCCCAAGAGACCCAGTACTTC. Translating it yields CASSLTPAGPQETQYF.

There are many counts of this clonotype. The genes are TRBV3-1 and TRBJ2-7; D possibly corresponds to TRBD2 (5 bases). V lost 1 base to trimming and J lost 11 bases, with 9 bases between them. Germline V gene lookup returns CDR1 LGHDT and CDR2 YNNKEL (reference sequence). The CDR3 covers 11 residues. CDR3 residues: CASSQVTEEYF. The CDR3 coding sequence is TGTGCCAGCAGCCAAGTAACGGAGGAGTACTTC.

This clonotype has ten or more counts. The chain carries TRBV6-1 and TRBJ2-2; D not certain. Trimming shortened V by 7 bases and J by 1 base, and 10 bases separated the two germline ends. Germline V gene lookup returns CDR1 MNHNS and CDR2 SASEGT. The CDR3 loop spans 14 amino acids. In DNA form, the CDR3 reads TGTGCCAGCATTTCGACTGGGAACACCGGGGAGCTGTTTTTT. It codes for CASISTGNTGELFF.

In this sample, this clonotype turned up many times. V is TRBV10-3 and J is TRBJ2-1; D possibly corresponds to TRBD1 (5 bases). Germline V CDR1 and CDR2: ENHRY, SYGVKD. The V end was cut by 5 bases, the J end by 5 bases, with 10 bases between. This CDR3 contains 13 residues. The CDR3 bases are TGTGCCATCAGTCCTGACAGCCACAATGAGCAGTTCTTC. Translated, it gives CAISPDSHNEQFF.

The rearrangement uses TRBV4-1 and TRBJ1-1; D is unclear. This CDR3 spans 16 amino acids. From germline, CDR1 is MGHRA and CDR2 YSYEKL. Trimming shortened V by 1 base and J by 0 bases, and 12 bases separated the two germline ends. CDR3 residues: CASSQGRVGMNTEAFF. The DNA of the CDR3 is TGCGCCAGCAGCCAAGGCCGCGTCGGGATGAACACTGAAGCTTTCTTT.

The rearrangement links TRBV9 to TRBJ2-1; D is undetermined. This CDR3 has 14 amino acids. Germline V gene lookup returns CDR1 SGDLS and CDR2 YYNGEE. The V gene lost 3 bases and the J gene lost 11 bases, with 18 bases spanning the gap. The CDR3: CASSAPLFGDQQFF. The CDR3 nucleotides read TGTGCCAGCAGCGCTCCCCTATTCGGCGATCAGCAGTTCTTC.

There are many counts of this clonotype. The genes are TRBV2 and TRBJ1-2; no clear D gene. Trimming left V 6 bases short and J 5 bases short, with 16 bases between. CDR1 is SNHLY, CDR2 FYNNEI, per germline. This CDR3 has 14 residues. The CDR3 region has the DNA TGTGCCAGCAGGGCACACCGGGAGGAGTATGGCTACACCTTC. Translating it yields CASRAHREEYGYTF.

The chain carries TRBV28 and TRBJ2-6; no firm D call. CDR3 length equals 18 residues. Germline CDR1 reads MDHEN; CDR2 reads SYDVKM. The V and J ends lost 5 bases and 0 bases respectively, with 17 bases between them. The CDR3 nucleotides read TGTGCCAGCAGTCCCCCCGGCCCGTTCGTCTCTGGGGCCAACGTCCTGACTTTC. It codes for CASSPPGPFVSGANVLTF.

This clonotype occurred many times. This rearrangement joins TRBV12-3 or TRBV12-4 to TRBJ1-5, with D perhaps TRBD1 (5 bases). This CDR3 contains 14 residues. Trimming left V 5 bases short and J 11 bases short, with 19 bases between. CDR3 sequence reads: CASSPRDGWEAQHF. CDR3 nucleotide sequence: TGTGCCAGCAGTCCGCGGGACGGCTGGGAGGCCCAGCATTTT.

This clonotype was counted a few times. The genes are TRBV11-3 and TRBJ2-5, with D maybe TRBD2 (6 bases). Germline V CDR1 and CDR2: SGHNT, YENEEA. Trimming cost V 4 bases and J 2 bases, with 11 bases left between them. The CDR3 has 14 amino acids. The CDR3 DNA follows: TGTGCCAGCAGCTCCGCCGCGGGGCAAGAGACCCAGTACTTC. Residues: CASSSAAGQETQYF.

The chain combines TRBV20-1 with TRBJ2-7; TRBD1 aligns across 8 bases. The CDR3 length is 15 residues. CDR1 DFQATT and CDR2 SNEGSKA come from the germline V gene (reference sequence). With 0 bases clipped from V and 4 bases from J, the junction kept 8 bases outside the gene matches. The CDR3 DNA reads TGCAGTGCTAGAGATCGGGCAGGGGGCAAGTACGAGCAGTACTTC. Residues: CSARDRAGGKYEQYF.

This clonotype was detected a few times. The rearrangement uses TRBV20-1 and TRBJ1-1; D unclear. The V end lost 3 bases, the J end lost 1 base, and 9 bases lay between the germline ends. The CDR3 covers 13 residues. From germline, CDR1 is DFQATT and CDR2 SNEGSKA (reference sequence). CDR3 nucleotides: TGCAGTGCTAGTCCAGGCCCGAACACTGAAGCTTTCTTT. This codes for CSASPGPNTEAFF.

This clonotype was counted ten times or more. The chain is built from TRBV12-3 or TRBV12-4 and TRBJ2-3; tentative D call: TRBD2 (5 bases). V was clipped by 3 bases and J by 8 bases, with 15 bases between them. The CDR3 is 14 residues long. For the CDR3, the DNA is TGTGCCAGCAGTTTGGAGGCAGCCTGGGGTACGCAGTATTTT. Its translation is CASSLEAAWGTQYF.

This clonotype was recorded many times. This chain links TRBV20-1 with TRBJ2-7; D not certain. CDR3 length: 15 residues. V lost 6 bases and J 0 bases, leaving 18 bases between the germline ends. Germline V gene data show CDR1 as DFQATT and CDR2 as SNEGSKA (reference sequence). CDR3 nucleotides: TGCAGTGCCACCTCTCAGGAGTCTAGCTCCTACGAGCAGTACTTC. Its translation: CSATSQESSSYEQYF.

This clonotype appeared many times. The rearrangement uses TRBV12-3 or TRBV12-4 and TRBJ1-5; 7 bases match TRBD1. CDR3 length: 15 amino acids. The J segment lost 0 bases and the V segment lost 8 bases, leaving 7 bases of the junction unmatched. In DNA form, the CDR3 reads TGTGCCAGCGGGGACAGCCACTATAGCAATCAGCCCCAGCATTTT. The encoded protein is CASGDSHYSNQPQHF.

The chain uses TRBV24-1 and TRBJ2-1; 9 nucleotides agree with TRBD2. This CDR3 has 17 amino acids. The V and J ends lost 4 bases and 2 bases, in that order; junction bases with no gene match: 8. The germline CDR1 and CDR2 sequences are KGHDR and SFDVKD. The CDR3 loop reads CATSDTEASGTYNEQFF. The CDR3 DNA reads TGTGCCACCAGTGACACTGAGGCTAGCGGGACCTACAATGAGCAGTTCTTC.

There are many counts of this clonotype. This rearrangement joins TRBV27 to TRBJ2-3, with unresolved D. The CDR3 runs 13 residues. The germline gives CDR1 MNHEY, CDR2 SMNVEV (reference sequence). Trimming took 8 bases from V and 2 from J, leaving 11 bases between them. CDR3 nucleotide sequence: TGTGCCAGCGGAACGAGAGACACAGATACGCAGTATTTT. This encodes CASGTRDTDTQYF.

For the CDR3, the DNA is TGTGCCAGCAGCTTAGTCGCTAGCGGGAGCTGGGAGCTGTTTTTT. Its translation is CASSLVASGSWELFF. This chain joins TRBV7-2 and TRBJ2-2; TRBD2 aligns across 10 bases. V shed 1 base, J shed 9 bases, and the junction held 5 bases outside the gene matches. The CDR3 sequence is 15 residues long. Germline values: CDR1 SGHTA, CDR2 FQGNSA.

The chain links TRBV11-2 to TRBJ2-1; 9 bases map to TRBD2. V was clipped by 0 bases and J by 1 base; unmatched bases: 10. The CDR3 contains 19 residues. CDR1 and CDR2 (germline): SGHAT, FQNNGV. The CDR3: CASSLDGAASGISYNEQFF. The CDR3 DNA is TGTGCCAGCAGCTTAGATGGGGCGGCTAGCGGGATATCCTACAATGAGCAGTTCTTC. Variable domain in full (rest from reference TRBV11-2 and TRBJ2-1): EAGVAQSPRYKIIEKRQSVAFWCNPISGHATLYWYQQILGQGPKLLIQFQNNGVVDDSQLPKDRFSAERLKGVDSTLKIQPAKLEDSAVYLCASSLDGAASGISYNEQFFGPGTRLTVL.

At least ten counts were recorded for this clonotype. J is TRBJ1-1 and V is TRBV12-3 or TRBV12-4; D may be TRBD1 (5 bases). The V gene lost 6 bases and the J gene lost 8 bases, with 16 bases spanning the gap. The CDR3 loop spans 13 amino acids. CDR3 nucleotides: TGTGCCAGCAGGGGGGTTGAACGAGCCGAAGCTTTCTTT. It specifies CASRGVERAEAFF.

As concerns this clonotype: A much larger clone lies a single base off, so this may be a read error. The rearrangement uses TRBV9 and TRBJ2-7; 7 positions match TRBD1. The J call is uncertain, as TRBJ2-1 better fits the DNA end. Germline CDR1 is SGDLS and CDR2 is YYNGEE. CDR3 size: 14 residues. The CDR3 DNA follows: TGTGCCAGCAGTTTCGGGACAGTTACCTACGAGCAGTTCTTC. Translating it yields CASSFGTVTYEQFF.

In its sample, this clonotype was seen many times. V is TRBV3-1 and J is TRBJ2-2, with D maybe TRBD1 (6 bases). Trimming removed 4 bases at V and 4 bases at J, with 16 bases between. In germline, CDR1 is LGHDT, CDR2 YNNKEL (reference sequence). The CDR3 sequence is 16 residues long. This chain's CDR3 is CASSPYPTGPTGELFF. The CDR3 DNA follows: TGTGCCAGCAGCCCATACCCGACAGGCCCCACCGGGGAGCTGTTTTTT.